Shown below are 28 T cell receptor beta chains from a single sample sequenced in a study of identical twins. TCRdb processed the 5' RACE reads anew with MiXCR; each CDR3 protein has one entry. This table has approximately 500,000 distinct CDR3 sequences, 20% to 25% appearing once. This sample also belongs to another study, concerning T cells expressing NK-cell markers.

The specimen sequenced was CD4+ T cells sorted from blood. The receptors were sampled from a woman between 18 and 30 years old in good health.

The chain combines TRBV7-8 with TRBJ2-7, with a possible D match to TRBD2 (6 bases). V was pared by 5 bases and J by 3 bases, with 17 bases between. CDR3 length: 15 amino acids. Germline V lookup: CDR1 SGHVS, CDR2 FQNEAQ. CDR3 residues: CASSPIRGLFYEQYF. CDR3 DNA sequence: TGTGCCAGCAGCCCGATACGGGGGTTATTCTACGAGCAGTACTTC.

This rearrangement joins TRBV20-1 to TRBJ2-1; D remains ambiguous. The V gene's germline CDR1 is DFQATT and CDR2 SNEGSKA (reference sequence). The germline V and J ends were trimmed by 4 bases and 7 bases, with 8 bases remaining between them. This CDR3 has 11 amino acids. This CDR3 is CSAKATNEQFF. DNA of the CDR3: TGCAGTGCTAAGGCCACGAATGAGCAGTTCTTC.

The CDR3 loop reads CASSSRGGVSTDTQYF. DNA for the CDR3: TGTGCCAGCAGTTCTCGGGGGGGAGTTTCCACAGATACGCAGTATTTT. The chain recombines TRBV12-3 or TRBV12-4 with TRBJ2-3; TRBD2 agrees at 8 bases. This CDR3 contains 16 residues. V dropped 4 bases and J dropped 2; count of bases not matched to a gene: 8.

V gene TRBV20-1 combines with J gene TRBJ2-7; D call uncertain. The CDR3 extends over 11 amino acids. V was clipped by 5 bases and J by 4 bases, with 9 bases between them. In germline, CDR1 is DFQATT, CDR2 SNEGSKA (reference sequence). The CDR3 protein is CSASTIYEQYF. The CDR3 region has the DNA TGCAGTGCTTCTACAATATACGAGCAGTACTTC.

This sequence joins TRBV20-1 and TRBJ1-1; no clear D. V shed 4 bases and J shed 8 bases, with 23 bases lying between them. The germline V gene encodes CDR1 DFQATT and CDR2 SNEGSKA (reference sequence). CDR3 length equals 15 residues. The CDR3 DNA reads as TGCAGTGCTACTCTACGAGGATCGGGGAAGGGAGAAGCTTTCTTT. This encodes CSATLRGSGKGEAFF.

This rearrangement joins TRBV28 to TRBJ2-7; a weak D match, TRBD1 (6 bases). The CDR3 covers 11 residues. The germline V and J ends were trimmed by 10 bases and 1 base, with 8 bases remaining between them. Germline values: CDR1 MDHEN, CDR2 SYDVKM. The CDR3 here is CATDSSYEQYF. The CDR3, as DNA: TGTGCCACGGACAGTTCCTACGAGCAGTACTTC.

This clonotype was seen more than once but under ten times. The rearrangement uses TRBV7-2 and TRBJ2-3; 12 nucleotides align to TRBD2. Per germline, CDR1 SGHTA and CDR2 FQGNSA. J gave up 5 bases and V 0 bases, and 6 bases lay outside the gene matches. The CDR3 runs 17 residues. The DNA of the CDR3 is TGTGCCAGCAGCTTAGCACTAGCGGGGGGTTCCGGAGATACGCAGTATTTT. Translating it yields CASSLALAGGSGDTQYF.

The chain combines TRBV29-1 with TRBJ1-1, with D perhaps matching TRBD1 (5 bases). CDR3 length: 13 residues. Trimming removed 5 bases at V and 1 base at J, with 11 bases between. Germline-derived CDR1 and CDR2 are SQVTM and ANQGSEA. The CDR3 here is CSVLGVPNTEAFF. The CDR3 coding sequence is TGCAGCGTTCTGGGGGTCCCGAACACTGAAGCTTTCTTT.

This clonotype has more than one count but fewer than ten. This chain uses TRBV7-2 with TRBJ2-7; TRBD1 aligns across 9 bases. With 5 bases clipped from V and 3 bases from J, the junction kept 8 bases outside the gene matches. The germline V gene encodes CDR1 SGHTA and CDR2 FQGNSA. There are 15 residues in the CDR3. CDR3 in DNA: TGTGCCAGCAGCAGGGGGACAGGGTCGTACTACGAGCAGTACTTC. Amino acids: CASSRGTGSYYEQYF.

This clonotype was seen a handful of times. The rearrangement joins TRBV4-3 to TRBJ2-2; 7 bases are a match to TRBD2. CDR3 size: 17 residues. Germline trimming cut 1 base from V and 0 bases from J; bases unmatched to any gene: 5. Germline V gene sequence: CDR1 LGHNA, CDR2 YSLEER. CDR3 in DNA: TGCGCCAGCAGCCAAGTCGCTAGCGGATCGAACACCGGGGAGCTGTTTTTT. This translates into CASSQVASGSNTGELFF.

The genes are TRBV7-2 and TRBJ1-6; the D is unclear. The germline V gene has CDR1 SGHTA and CDR2 FQGNSA. Trimming pared 5 bases from V and 10 bases from J, leaving 15 bases between. The CDR3 totals 14 residues. The CDR3 region has the DNA TGTGCCAGCAGCGTAACGACCAGAGGGTCACCCCTCCACTTT. Translating gives CASSVTTRGSPLHF.

This clonotype showed up just a few times. One end of the junction varies from germline; a read error may be responsible. The V and J genes are TRBV7-9 and TRBJ1-1; TRBD1 aligns across 10 bases. This CDR3 spans 12 amino acids. Germline V gene sequence: CDR1 SEHNR, CDR2 FQNEAQ (reference sequence). The CDR3 nucleotides are TGTGCCAGCAGATTAGACAGGGGGCTGGCTTTCTTT. This gives the protein CASRLDRGLAFF. Looking up the rest from reference TRBV7-9 and TRBJ1-1 gives the full variable domain: DTGVSQNPRHKITKRGQNVTFRCDPISEHNRLYWYRQTLGQGPEFLTYFQNEAQLEKSRLLSDRFSAERPKGSFSTLEIQRTEQGDSAMYLCASRLDRGLAFFGQGTRLTVV.

The V and J genes are TRBV5-1 and TRBJ2-3, with TRBD1 matching 8 bases. This CDR3 region has 15 residues. Looked up from germline, CDR1 is SGHRS and CDR2 is YFSETQ. The junction had 7 bases not matched to a gene; V was cut back by 4 bases and J by 3 bases. The CDR3, as DNA: TGCGCCAGCAGCAGGGACAGGCGCCTGACAGATACGCAGTATTTT. It encodes CASSRDRRLTDTQYF.

The sample holds a few counts of this clonotype. CDR3 in DNA: TGCGCCAGCAGTGATTTCGGACAGGGAGGTCAGCCCCAGCATTTT. Protein product: CASSDFGQGGQPQHF. The chain carries TRBV10-1 and TRBJ1-5; TRBD1 matches 8 bases. J was trimmed by 6 bases and V by 3 bases; bases with no gene match: 7. This CDR3 contains 15 residues. Germline V gives CDR1 WNHNN, CDR2 SYGVQD (reference sequence).

Turning to this clonotype: Sequence at one end of the junction differs from germline and may be a read error. The gene calls are TRBV7-2 and TRBJ2-1; 10 bases fit TRBD2. The CDR3 has 14 residues. Per the germline V gene, CDR1 is SGHTA and CDR2 is FQGNSA. CDR3: CASSLESASGSRVF. The CDR3 region has the DNA TGTGCCAGCAGCTTAGAATCGGCTAGCGGGAGCCGGGTCTTC.

The rearrangement uses TRBV4-3 and TRBJ2-5; TRBD2 matches 10 bases. V was clipped by 0 bases and J by 9 bases; unmatched bases: 4. Looked up from germline, CDR1 is LGHNA and CDR2 is YSLEER. This CDR3 region has 14 residues. Here the CDR3 DNA reads TGCGCCAGCAGCCAAGAACGAGGGACTAGCGCCCAGTACTTC. Its translation is CASSQERGTSAQYF.

The table lists this clonotype with a few counts. The CDR3 sequence is CASSVEGTRTDTQYF. CDR3 in DNA: TGTGCCAGCAGCGTAGAGGGGACGCGCACAGATACGCAGTATTTT. The chain is built from TRBV9 and TRBJ2-3; the D call may be TRBD1 or TRBD2 (5 bases each). The germline V gene encodes CDR1 SGDLS and CDR2 YYNGEE. V lost 0 bases, J lost 1 base, and 9 bases lay in between. This CDR3 is 15 amino acids long.

This sequence joins TRBV13 and TRBJ2-1; weak D call: TRBD1 (6 bases). There are 18 residues in the CDR3. V was shortened by 10 bases and J by 7 bases, with 32 bases between the two germline ends. Germline V gene lookup returns CDR1 PRHDT and CDR2 FYEKMQ (reference sequence). CDR3 protein: CAITIEEVWAGVRNEQFF. In DNA, the CDR3 is TGTGCCATCACCATAGAAGAGGTTTGGGCAGGGGTCCGAAATGAGCAGTTCTTC.

The chain has TRBV3-1 and TRBJ2-4, with 9 positions matching TRBD1. The germline V gene encodes CDR1 LGHDT and CDR2 YNNKEL (reference sequence). V dropped 6 bases and J dropped 1; count of bases not matched to a gene: 7. The CDR3 length is 16 residues. The CDR3 protein is CASSLTGGAAKNIQYF. As DNA, the CDR3 is TGTGCCAGCAGTCTAACAGGGGGCGCCGCCAAAAACATTCAGTACTTC.

DNA for the CDR3: TGCGCCAGCAGCCTTAGGGGACTAGCGGACAATGAGCAGTTCTTC. Translation gives CASSLRGLADNEQFF. The genes are TRBV4-3 and TRBJ2-1; TRBD2 matches at 11 bases. The V and J ends lost 4 bases and 5 bases, in that order; junction bases with no gene match: 4. CDR1 is LGHNA and CDR2 is YSLEER in the germline V gene. The CDR3 spans 15 residues.

Here the CDR3 reads CASRTPRNSGEQYF. CDR3 in DNA: TGTGCCAGCAGAACACCGAGGAACTCGGGCGAGCAGTACTTC. The V and J genes are TRBV6-1 and TRBJ2-7; the D is unclear. The CDR3 has 14 amino acids. Per germline, CDR1 MNHNS and CDR2 SASEGT. The V and J ends lost 6 bases and 6 bases respectively, with 18 bases between them.

The chain uses TRBV20-1 and TRBJ1-4; tentative D call: TRBD1 (5 bases). V lost 7 bases and J 4 bases, leaving 10 bases between the germline ends. The CDR3 loop spans 12 amino acids. Germline lookup yields CDR1 DFQATT and CDR2 SNEGSKA (reference sequence). The CDR3 region is CSGGGNNEKLFF. The CDR3 DNA follows: TGCAGTGGGGGGGGTAATAATGAAAAACTGTTTTTT.

This clonotype was seen more than once but under ten times. The CDR3 loop is CASSPAQGTGYEQYF. CDR3 nucleotide sequence: TGCGCCAGCAGCCCAGCACAGGGTACCGGATACGAGCAGTACTTC. This chain connects TRBV5-1 to TRBJ2-7; perhaps TRBD1 as D (6 bases). Trimming stripped 4 bases from V and 4 bases from J, with 18 bases between. Per the germline V gene, CDR1 is SGHRS and CDR2 is YFSETQ. This CDR3 is built from 15 residues. The whole variable domain, filled in from reference TRBV5-1 and TRBJ2-7, reads KAGVTQTPRYLIKTRGQQVTLSCSPISGHRSVSWYQQTPGQGLQFLFEYFSETQRNKGNFPGRFSGRQFSNSRSEMNVSTLELGDSALYLCASSPAQGTGYEQYFGPGTRLTVT.

This clonotype was observed a few times. As DNA, the CDR3 is TGTGCCAGCAGCCGGGACAGGGATCCTGAGCAGTTCTTC. Encoded protein: CASSRDRDPEQFF. The J gene is TRBJ2-1, the V gene TRBV21-1; the D call TRBD1 from the table was never checked on the DNA. TRBV21-1 is a known pseudogene. The CDR3 runs to 13 residues.

The rearrangement links TRBV28 to TRBJ2-1; 12 bases agree with TRBD2. The CDR3 runs to 15 residues. The germline V gene has CDR1 MDHEN and CDR2 SYDVKM. V trimming: 5 bases; J trimming: 8 bases; junction bases outside the gene matches: 7. CDR3 sequence: CASSTPGLAGHEQFF. In DNA form, the CDR3 reads TGTGCCAGCAGTACGCCGGGACTAGCGGGCCATGAGCAGTTCTTC. The variable domain in full, with the rest retrieved from reference TRBV28 and TRBJ2-1, is DVKVTQSSRYLVKRTGEKVFLECVQDMDHENMFWYRQDPGLGLRLIYFSYDVKMKEKGDIPEGYSVSREKKERFSLILESASTNQTSMYLCASSTPGLAGHEQFFGPGTRLTVL.

The chain employs TRBV5-1 and TRBJ1-4; TRBD1 might be the D (5 bases). The CDR3 runs 14 residues. The V end was cut by 7 bases, the J end by 4 bases, with 14 bases between. Germline CDR1 SGHRS, CDR2 YFSETQ. The CDR3 region has the DNA TGCGCCAGCCAAGCGGGGCCTAATAATGAAAAACTGTTTTTT. Protein product: CASQAGPNNEKLFF.

This rearrangement joins TRBV3-1 to TRBJ2-1, with D perhaps being TRBD1 or TRBD2 (6 bases each). This CDR3 region has 14 residues. The V and J ends lost 2 bases and 5 bases respectively, with 10 bases between them. CDR1 is LGHDT and CDR2 is YNNKEL in the germline V gene (reference sequence). This CDR3 is CASSQRGVDNEQFF. CDR3 bases: TGTGCCAGCAGCCAAAGGGGGGTCGACAATGAGCAGTTCTTC.

This clonotype came up a few times. The genes are TRBV15 and TRBJ2-7; D ambiguous. Trimming left V 2 bases short and J 6 bases short, with 8 bases between. The length of the CDR3 is 12 residues. Germline V gene data show CDR1 as LNHNV and CDR2 as YYDKDF (reference sequence). The CDR3: CATSRYPSEQYF. CDR3 in DNA: TGTGCCACCAGCAGATATCCATCCGAGCAGTACTTC.